Presented here are 11 T cell receptor beta chains from one specimen sequenced in a study of human T cells and chemical hapten exposure. As for time point: patch test 1, 2 weeks after DPC sensitization. Treatment specified: therapeutic diphenylcyclopropenone sensitization with weekly scalp DPC. TCRdb passed the RACE reads through MiXCR, listing each CDR3 protein once. The sample lists some 94,000 distinct CDR3 sequences, 12% occurring once. Sequencing used whole blood, obtained in connection with sensitization to the hapten diphenylcyclopropenone (DPC). All receptors come from a middle-aged woman with alopecia areata. Some clones in this sample may be carry-over from other donors' samples.

This clonotype was counted ten times or more. The V call is TRBV20-1, the J call TRBJ2-2, with D perhaps TRBD2 (5 bases). Germline lookup yields CDR1 DFQATT and CDR2 SNEGSKA (reference sequence). V gave up 3 bases and J gave up 5 bases, with 7 bases separating them. This CDR3 comprises 12 residues. The chain's CDR3 is CSASRGTGELFF. The CDR3, as DNA: TGCAGTGCTAGTCGAGGGACCGGGGAGCTGTTTTTT.

The chain combines TRBV9 with TRBJ2-3; D gene ambiguous. CDR3 length equals 11 residues. Germline loops: CDR1 SGDLS, CDR2 YYNGEE. V was trimmed by 7 bases and J by 6 bases, leaving 9 bases between them. The DNA for the CDR3 is TGTGCCAGCGGACCGTTGGATACGCAGTATTTT. This sequence encodes CASGPLDTQYF.

This clonotype appeared a few times. J is TRBJ2-7 and V is TRBV5-1, with D maybe TRBD1 (6 bases). V dropped 6 bases and J dropped 5 bases, with 12 bases sitting between them. Germline V CDR1 and CDR2: SGHRS, YFSETQ. This CDR3 region has 12 residues. CDR3 residues: CASTTGFDEQYF. The CDR3 nucleotides read TGCGCCAGCACAACAGGGTTTGACGAGCAGTACTTC.

The chain employs TRBV5-1 and TRBJ2-3, with 10 positions matching TRBD2. The V and J ends lost 4 bases and 4 bases, in that order; junction bases with no gene match: 6. Germline assignment: CDR1 SGHRS and CDR2 YFSETQ. CDR3 size: 15 residues. In DNA, the CDR3 is TGCGCCAGCAGCACCCCTAGCGGGAGCTCAGATACGCAGTATTTT. The encoded protein is CASSTPSGSSDTQYF. The full variable domain, in which reference TRBV5-1 and TRBJ2-3 provide the parts outside the CDR3, is KAGVTQTPRYLIKTRGQQVTLSCSPISGHRSVSWYQQTPGQGLQFLFEYFSETQRNKGNFPGRFSGRQFSNSRSEMNVSTLELGDSALYLCASSTPSGSSDTQYFGPGTRLTVL.

The rearrangement joins TRBV6-1 to TRBJ1-2, with D unclear. Deletions cut 3 bases from V and 3 bases from J, with 8 bases between. Germline CDR1 and CDR2: MNHNS and SASEGT. The CDR3 has 13 amino acids. CDR3 amino acids: CASSERQDYGYTF. CDR3 nucleotides: TGTGCCAGCAGTGAGAGGCAGGACTATGGCTACACCTTC.

This clonotype was found a few times. The rearrangement joins TRBV28 to TRBJ2-3, with 11 bases lining up with TRBD1. J gave up 5 bases and V 6 bases, and 7 bases lay outside the gene matches. CDR1 is MDHEN, CDR2 SYDVKM, per germline. The CDR3 spans 15 residues. As DNA, the CDR3 is TGTGCCAGCAGCTCGGGACAGGGGGTTTTAGATACGCAGTATTTT. Translating gives CASSSGQGVLDTQYF.

In this sample, this clonotype turned up many times. The chain joins TRBV2 to TRBJ2-2; D assignment may be TRBD1 or TRBD2 (5 bases each). Germline lookup yields CDR1 SNHLY and CDR2 FYNNEI. The CDR3 is 15 residues long. The ends were cut back, 6 bases at V and 1 base at J, with 12 bases in the middle. The CDR3 loop is CASSPGGWNTGELFF. In nucleotides, the CDR3 is TGTGCCAGCAGCCCTGGGGGATGGAACACCGGGGAGCTGTTTTTT.

The rearrangement links TRBV2 to TRBJ2-1, with a weak D call TRBD1 (6 bases). V dropped 3 bases and J dropped 5 bases, with 8 bases sitting between them. The length of the CDR3 is 13 residues. The germline CDR1 and CDR2 sequences are SNHLY and FYNNEI. The CDR3 coding sequence is TGTGCCAGCAGTGAGGACAGACACAATGAGCAGTTCTTC. Encoded protein: CASSEDRHNEQFF. Full variable domain (outside the CDR3, taken from reference TRBV2 and TRBJ2-1): EPEVTQTPSHQVTQMGQEVILRCVPISNHLYFYWYRQILGQKVEFLVSFYNNEISEKSEIFDDQFSVERPDGSNFTLKIRSTKLEDSAMYFCASSEDRHNEQFFGPGTRLTVL.

This chain uses TRBV6-6 with TRBJ2-1, with 15 nucleotides matching TRBD2. Losses at the gene ends were 2 bases for V and 7 bases for J; bases not matched to a gene: 9. This CDR3 is built from 18 residues. Germline-derived CDR1 and CDR2 are MNHNY and SVGAGI (reference sequence). The CDR3 nucleotides read TGTGCCAGCAGTTACCACCCCGGACTAGCGGGAGGGTCAAATGAGCAGTTCTTC. This codes for CASSYHPGLAGGSNEQFF.

This chain connects TRBV12-3 or TRBV12-4 to TRBJ2-5; TRBD2 matches 15 bases. V trimming: 4 bases; J trimming: 5 bases; junction bases outside the gene matches: 5. CDR3 size: 16 residues. The CDR3 bases are TGTGCCAGCAGTTGGACTAGCGGGAGGGCCCTTGAGACCCAGTACTTC. Its translation is CASSWTSGRALETQYF.

V and J are TRBV18 and TRBJ2-3; a possible D gene is TRBD1 (6 bases). CDR3 length: 16 amino acids. Per the germline V gene, CDR1 is KGHSH and CDR2 is LQKENI. Trimming pared 0 bases from V and 3 bases from J, leaving 13 bases between. CDR3: CASSPPNRAGTDTQYF. The CDR3 nucleotides are TGTGCCAGCTCACCACCTAACAGGGCCGGGACAGATACGCAGTATTTT. Full variable domain (rest looked up from reference TRBV18 and TRBJ2-3): NAGVMQNPRHLVRRRGQEARLRCSPMKGHSHVYWYRQLPEEGLKFMVYLQKENIIDESGMPKERFSAEFPKEGPSILRIQQVVRGDSAAYFCASSPPNRAGTDTQYFGPGTRLTVL.